This T cell receptor (beta chain) was captured by sequencing in a study of T cell responses to AZD1222 COVID-19 vaccine. There are 13 residues in the CDR3. Germline V gene sequence: CDR1 MNHEY, CDR2 SMNVEV (reference sequence). The V gene lost 8 bases and the J gene lost 5 bases, with 12 bases spanning the gap. Clones were sequenced by immunoSEQ multiplex PCR, and TCRdb holds only the in-frame ones, with some missing. The sample lists around 69,000 clones, 80% to 85% occurring once. The V gene is TRBV27, the J gene TRBJ1-4; D unclear. The sequenced sample was peripheral blood, obtained on day 0 of AZD1222 vaccination. The receptor was derived from an adult in good health. The CDR3 spells CASRGAANEKLFF. The CDR3, as DNA: TGTGCCAGCCGGGGTGCAGCGAATGAAAAACTGTTTTTT.